One sample yielded the 23 T cell receptor beta chains listed below, sequenced in a study of graft-versus-host responses after intestinal transplantation. No antigens are known for them. Clones were sequenced by immunoSEQ multiplex PCR, and TCRdb holds only the in-frame ones, with some missing. The sample carries about 39,000 clones, 90% to 95% recorded once. The source was unstimulated CD8+ T cells sorted from spleen or lymph node cells, collected before transplant. Receptor source: a human donor who was the organ donor for an intestinal transplant.

The chain recombines TRBV10-3 with TRBJ1-3; tentatively, D is TRBD1 (5 bases). The CDR3 covers 14 residues. Trimming removed 9 bases from V and 2 bases from J, with 14 bases in between. The germline V gene has CDR1 ENHRY and CDR2 SYGVKD. CDR3 bases: TGTGCCATAGACGACAGTGCTACTGGAAACACCATATATTTT. Its translation is CAIDDSATGNTIYF.

This clone was seen just once. The CDR3 bases are TGTGCCAGCAGACCCGAGGCGGGGGACAGGGGGCTCGACGAGCAGTACTTC. Encoded protein: CASRPEAGDRGLDEQYF. The rearrangement links TRBV7-8 to TRBJ2-7, with 12 bases that match TRBD1. The CDR3 spans 17 residues. Germline V gene sequence: CDR1 SGHVS, CDR2 FQNEAQ. The V segment lost 6 bases and the J segment 5 bases; nucleotides outside the gene matches: 14.

The genes are TRBV4-3 and TRBJ2-7, with 7 bases aligning to TRBD2. This CDR3 comprises 16 residues. V was pared by 0 bases and J by 4 bases, with 9 bases of the junction left unmatched. Germline loops: CDR1 LGHNA, CDR2 YSLEER. The DNA of the CDR3 is TGCGCCAGCAGCCAAGACGTGTCGCTAGCGGATTACGAGCAGTACTTC. As protein: CASSQDVSLADYEQYF.

V gene TRBV25-1 combines with J gene TRBJ2-5, with D perhaps TRBD1 (6 bases). This CDR3 comprises 13 residues. Germline V lookup: CDR1 MGHDK, CDR2 SYGVNS. V was clipped by 4 bases and J by 4 bases, with 10 bases between them. The CDR3 loop reads CASSAGGVETQYF. CDR3 DNA: TGTGCCAGCAGTGCTGGGGGCGTAGAGACCCAGTACTTC. The complete variable domain, with remaining parts taken from reference TRBV25-1 and TRBJ2-5, reads EADIYQTPRYLVIGTGKKITLECSQTMGHDKMYWYQQDPGMELHLIHYSYGVNSTEKGDLSSESTVSRIRTEHFPLTLESARPSHTSQYLCASSAGGVETQYFGPGTRLLVL.

This sequence joins TRBV29-1 and TRBJ1-1; D remains ambiguous. The germline CDR1 and CDR2 sequences are SQVTM and ANQGSEA. The V end lost 2 bases, the J end lost 0 bases, and 1 base lay between the germline ends. The CDR3 is made up of 11 amino acids. The CDR3 region is CSVEMNTEAFF. DNA for the CDR3: TGCAGCGTTGAAATGAACACTGAAGCTTTCTTT.

The chain has TRBV28 and TRBJ2-2, with D maybe TRBD1 (5 bases). The CDR3 totals 13 residues. CDR1 is MDHEN, CDR2 SYDVKM, per germline. V was pared by 7 bases and J by 5 bases, with 11 bases between. DNA of the CDR3: TGTGCCAGCACGGCAGGGCCGACCGGGGAGCTGTTTTTT. This encodes CASTAGPTGELFF.

CDR3 protein: CASSVLDTYGYTF. CDR3 sequence (DNA): TGTGCCAGCAGCGTTCTTGATACCTATGGCTACACCTTC. This chain uses TRBV9 with TRBJ1-2, with D uncertain. Germline lookup yields CDR1 SGDLS and CDR2 YYNGEE. CDR3 length equals 13 residues. The V and J ends lost 2 bases and 4 bases respectively, with 9 bases between them.

The rearrangement links TRBV6-5 to TRBJ1-1, with 8 bases aligning to TRBD1. Germline CDR1 MNHEY, CDR2 SVGAGI. With 5 bases clipped from V and 5 bases from J, the junction kept 7 bases outside the gene matches. This CDR3 spans 14 amino acids. The CDR3 DNA follows: TGTGCCAGCAGTCCAGGACAGGGAGGAACTGAAGCTTTCTTT. Translation gives CASSPGQGGTEAFF.

The chain combines TRBV5-6 with TRBJ1-2; D is possibly TRBD1 (6 bases). The length of the CDR3 is 14 residues. Trimming shortened V by 7 bases and J by 0 bases, and 13 bases separated the two germline ends. Germline CDR1 and CDR2: SGHDT and YYEEEE. This CDR3 reads CASRNRAANYGYTF. In DNA, the CDR3 is TGTGCCAGCCGTAACAGGGCAGCTAACTATGGCTACACCTTC. Full variable domain (outside the CDR3, taken from reference TRBV5-6 and TRBJ1-2): DAGVTQSPTHLIKTRGQQVTLRCSPKSGHDTVSWYQQALGQGPQFIFQYYEEEERQRGNFPDRFSGHQFPNYSSELNVNALLLGDSALYLCASRNRAANYGYTFGSGTRLTVV.

V and J are TRBV2 and TRBJ1-2; D gene uncertain. The CDR3 has 16 amino acids. Per germline, CDR1 SNHLY and CDR2 FYNNEI. Trimming left V 0 bases short and J 0 bases short, with 11 bases between. CDR3 in DNA: TGTGCCAGCAGTGAAGCAGAGGCGTTAGCTAACTATGGCTACACCTTC. Translation: CASSEAEALANYGYTF.

V usage is TRBV7-8 and J usage is TRBJ2-7, with 12 bases matching TRBD1. J lost 1 base, V lost 3 bases, and 13 bases had no gene match. There are 19 residues in the CDR3. The germline CDR1 and CDR2 sequences are SGHVS and FQNEAQ. CDR3 nucleotide sequence: TGTGCCAGCAGCTTTCCGGGACAGGGGGCACCGGGGCGGTCCTACGAGCAGTACTTC. Translation: CASSFPGQGAPGRSYEQYF.

V is TRBV5-1 and J is TRBJ1-1; D is ambiguous. The V end lost 4 bases, the J end lost 2 bases, and 12 bases lay between the germline ends. Germline V gene lookup returns CDR1 SGHRS and CDR2 YFSETQ. The CDR3 loop spans 14 amino acids. In nucleotides, the CDR3 is TGCGCCAGCAGCCGAAGAGGGCTCAACACTGAAGCTTTCTTT. Residues: CASSRRGLNTEAFF.

V gene TRBV19 combines with J gene TRBJ1-6; 8 positions match TRBD1. This CDR3 contains 16 residues. Germline CDR1 reads LNHDA; CDR2 reads SQIVND (reference sequence). Unmatched junction bases numbered 8, after V lost 6 bases and J lost 4 bases. DNA of the CDR3: TGTGCCAGTAGCCCCACGGGACAGGAATATAATTCACCCCTCCACTTT. Protein: CASSPTGQEYNSPLHF.

The V gene is TRBV4-1, the J gene TRBJ2-7, with 8 bases identical to TRBD1. Losses at the gene ends were 3 bases for V and 4 bases for J; bases not matched to a gene: 14. The CDR3 spans 17 residues. CDR1 MGHRA and CDR2 YSYEKL come from the germline V gene. CDR3 in amino acids: CASSHKGTQGAPYEQYF. The CDR3 DNA follows: TGCGCCAGCAGCCATAAAGGGACGCAGGGGGCGCCTTACGAGCAGTACTTC.

The genes are TRBV6-1 and TRBJ2-1; 13 nucleotides line up with TRBD2. Germline CDR1 reads MNHNS; CDR2 reads SASEGT. The CDR3 is made up of 15 amino acids. Trimming at V came to 4 bases and at J to 9 bases, leaving 6 bases not matched to a gene. The CDR3 DNA reads TGTGCCAGCAGTGTACTAGCGGGGGGGCTCGTTGAGCAGTTCTTC. Protein sequence: CASSVLAGGLVEQFF.

The chain couples TRBV29-1 to TRBJ2-2; D is uncertain. Trimming pared 5 bases from V and 4 bases from J, leaving 8 bases between. The CDR3 is 12 residues long. CDR1 and CDR2 (germline): SQVTM, ANQGSEA. CDR3 sequence: CSVFSVTGELFF. As DNA, the CDR3 is TGCAGCGTTTTCAGCGTCACCGGGGAGCTGTTTTTT.

This rearrangement joins TRBV4-3 to TRBJ2-1, with 11 bases lining up with TRBD2. Germline loops: CDR1 LGHNA, CDR2 YSLEER. V lost 0 bases to trimming and J lost 4 bases; unmatched junction nucleotides: 2. The CDR3 runs 16 residues. CDR3 protein: CASSQELAGDYNEQFF. The CDR3 DNA reads as TGCGCCAGCAGCCAAGAACTAGCGGGAGATTACAATGAGCAGTTCTTC.

The table lists this clone with a count of one. V and J are TRBV6-5 and TRBJ1-1, with D uncertain. Germline CDR1 is MNHEY and CDR2 is SVGAGI. CDR3 length equals 10 residues. V shed 7 bases and J shed 2 bases, with 2 bases lying between them. CDR3 protein: CASTNTEAFF. The CDR3 bases are TGTGCCAGCACCAACACTGAAGCTTTCTTT.

V and J are TRBV5-4 and TRBJ1-2; tentatively, D is TRBD1 (6 bases). V lost 4 bases and J 2 bases, leaving 12 bases between the germline ends. Germline V lookup: CDR1 SGHNT, CDR2 YYREEE (reference sequence). This CDR3 contains 14 residues. The chain's CDR3 is CASSPPQGNYGYTF. The CDR3 nucleotides are TGTGCCAGCAGCCCGCCGCAGGGGAACTATGGCTACACCTTC.

The chain combines TRBV19 with TRBJ1-1; TRBD1 might be the D (5 bases). Germline CDR1 and CDR2: LNHDA and SQIVND (reference sequence). Trimming shortened V by 1 base and J by 5 bases, and 14 bases separated the two germline ends. There are 15 residues in the CDR3. CDR3: CASSIVGQGLTEAFF. For the CDR3, the DNA is TGTGCCAGTAGTATAGTTGGCCAGGGCTTGACTGAAGCTTTCTTT.

CDR3 DNA sequence: TGTGCCAGCAGCCAAGGTGTCGGCTACACCTTC. Translated, it gives CASSQGVGYTF. The rearrangement uses TRBV6-1 and TRBJ1-2; D remains ambiguous. The V gene's germline CDR1 is MNHNS and CDR2 SASEGT. Trimming took 6 bases from V and 8 from J, leaving 10 bases between them. The CDR3 is 11 residues long.

The CDR3 DNA reads as TGCAGTGCTAGAGTGGTTGAAAAACTGTTTTTT. Encoded protein: CSARVVEKLFF. V usage is TRBV20-1 and J usage is TRBJ1-4; the D is unclear. Germline V CDR1 and CDR2: DFQATT, SNEGSKA (reference sequence). The germline V and J ends were trimmed by 1 base and 7 bases, with 4 bases remaining between them. This CDR3 has 11 amino acids.

The CDR3 nucleotides are TGTGCCAGCAGCTATGGACTAGCCAATGAGCAGTTCTTC. Protein: CASSYGLANEQFF. The rearrangement links TRBV14 to TRBJ2-1; 8 bases are shared with TRBD2. V shed 5 bases and J 6 bases; nucleotides not matched to a gene: 3. CDR3 length equals 13 residues. Germline CDR1 SGHDN, CDR2 FVKESK.